The rows below give T cell receptor beta chains drawn from one sample of a study of blood T cell repertoires in COVID-19. Assay: immunoSEQ multiplex PCR; the TCRdb copy retains only in-frame clones and omits some. The profile shows about 120,000 clones, around four fifths of them singletons. The sequenced material came from peripheral blood. These receptors came from a man aged 55-75 years with acute or convalescent COVID-19. Each CDR3 is given with its conserved first and last residue. D genes are given only for firm matches. Clone size is given for some rows only: seen once, a few or many times, or a class if the clone is expanded.

J gene: TRBJ1-3; V gene: TRBV4-1; D gene: NA; clone size: NA; CDR3 protein: CASSQDGRGSGNTIYF; CDR3 DNA: TGCGCCAGCAGCCAAGACGGAAGGGGTTCTGGAAACACCATATATTTT
J gene: TRBJ2-7; V gene: TRBV29-1; D gene: TRBD2; clone size: few; CDR3 protein: CSVADGLADYEQYF; CDR3 DNA: TGCAGCGTGGCGGATGGACTAGCGGACTACGAGCAGTACTTC
J gene: TRBJ1-1; V gene: TRBV5-8; D gene: NA; clone size: NA; CDR3 protein: CASSLSGAEAFF; CDR3 DNA: TGTGCCAGCAGCTTGAGCGGGGCTGAAGCTTTCTTT
J gene: TRBJ1-2; V gene: TRBV30; D gene: TRBD1; clone size: NA; CDR3 protein: CAWTPRSVGGTVYGYTF; CDR3 DNA: TGTGCCTGGACCCCCAGATCGGTCGGCGGGACAGTCTATGGCTACACCTTC
J gene: TRBJ2-5; V gene: TRBV5-4; D gene: NA; clone size: NA; CDR3 protein: CASSLGGGLLAETQYF; CDR3 DNA: TGTGCCAGCAGCTTAGGGGGGGGCTTACTCGCGGAGACCCAGTACTTC
J gene: TRBJ2-3; V gene: TRBV5-6; D gene: NA; clone size: NA; CDR3 protein: CASSWGLAADTQYF; CDR3 DNA: TGTGCCAGCAGCTGGGGCCTTGCGGCGGATACGCAGTATTTT
J gene: TRBJ2-7; V gene: TRBV24-1; D gene: TRBD1; clone size: few; CDR3 protein: CATSDPRQGSSYEQYF; CDR3 DNA: TGTGCCACCAGTGATCCCCGACAGGGGAGCTCCTACGAGCAGTACTTC
J gene: TRBJ2-2; V gene: TRBV28; D gene: NA; clone size: NA; CDR3 protein: CASCWTPANTGELFF; CDR3 DNA: TGTGCCAGCTGCTGGACACCAGCGAACACCGGGGAGCTGTTTTTT
J gene: TRBJ2-7; V gene: TRBV27; D gene: NA; clone size: NA; CDR3 protein: CASSFEGRSYEQYF; CDR3 DNA: TGTGCCAGCAGTTTCGAAGGGAGAAGTTACGAGCAGTACTTC
J gene: TRBJ1-5; V gene: TRBV21-1; D gene: NA; clone size: NA; CDR3 protein: CASSGEEGGNQPQHF; CDR3 DNA: TGTGCCAGCAGCGGAGAGGAGGGTGGCAATCAGCCCCAGCATTTT
J gene: TRBJ1-2; V gene: TRBV25-1; D gene: NA; clone size: NA; CDR3 protein: CASRPEGGYGYTF; CDR3 DNA: TGTGCCAGCAGACCCGAGGGGGGGTATGGCTACACCTTC
J gene: TRBJ2-7; V gene: TRBV6-5; D gene: TRBD1; clone size: NA; CDR3 protein: CASSRTGLHEQYF; CDR3 DNA: TGTGCCAGCAGCCGGACAGGGCTCCACGAGCAGTACTTC
J gene: TRBJ2-2; V gene: TRBV7-3; D gene: NA; clone size: NA; CDR3 protein: CASSLGKNTGELFF; CDR3 DNA: TGTGCCAGCAGCTTAGGCAAAAACACCGGGGAGCTGTTTTTT
J gene: TRBJ1-5; V gene: TRBV30; D gene: TRBD1; clone size: NA; CDR3 protein: CAWSVRGRGPSQPQHF; CDR3 DNA: TGTGCCTGGAGTGTAAGGGGCAGGGGGCCAAGTCAGCCCCAGCATTTT
J gene: TRBJ1-6; V gene: TRBV4-1; D gene: TRBD1; clone size: NA; CDR3 protein: CASSQADRVGSPLHF; CDR3 DNA: TGCGCCAGCAGCCAAGCCGACAGGGTCGGTTCACCCCTCCACTTT